Sequencing of this T cell receptor (beta chain) was carried out in a study of T-cell reconstitution after alpha-beta-depleted transplantation in children (dated by TCRdb to the mid-2010s). About the study as a whole: T-cell immune reconstitution after TCRalphabeta/CD19-depleted allogeneic hematopoietic cell transplantation in children was quantitatively tracked in the study by means of TCR repertoire profiling.

The sample's treatment or condition, from its label and the paper: allogeneic hematopoietic cell transplantation with graft depleted of TCRalphabeta T cells and CD19 B cells. The children who served as transplant recipients had been given grafts of TCRalphabeta/CD19-depleted allogeneic hematopoietic cells. Library generation was performed with PCR. TCRdb names Illumina HiSeq 2500 as the instrument used. Molecular barcoding was employed in the preparation of TCR libraries, with unique molecular identifiers being used to normalize TCRbeta repertoire quantification. The raw public data were reprocessed by TCRdb itself: fastp quality trimming at Q25, MiXCR clonotype calling, in-frame beta chains only. Merged by CDR3 protein, the rows form single entries marked with the most common genes and DNA. Recorded for this sample are fewer than 750,000 distinct CDR3 sequences; 23% of them occurred a single time. The ten largest clones add up to 13% to 15% of the sample.

The investigation overall reported the following: In some patients, the high TCRbeta diversity seen at day 60 was put down to recipient T cells and intrathymic progenitors that had survived conditioning. Apparently early alphabetaT-cell count recovery about two months after transplant reportedly relied on only several hundred rapidly expanded clones derived from non-depleted graft cells. Over subsequent months, a decline in hyperexpanded clone frequencies was noted, and after one year, T-cell counts and TCRbeta diversity were mostly ascribed to newly produced T cells.

The CDR3 starts with the cysteine, ends with the phenylalanine, and has 15 residues. Only the CDR3 part of the read is kept: 45 bases, read in frame from the first base. The germline V gene (reference sequence) gives CDR1 as LGHDT and CDR2 as YNNKEL. V and J are truncated by 4 bases and 6 bases respectively, leaving an intervening sequence of 15 bases. In this sample, this clonotype turned up many times. Its antigen is currently not known. One base away there is no much larger clone; base qualities are not given. The rearranged chain carries TRBV3-1 and TRBJ1-4; no D gene is confidently identified. The sequence derives from a boy younger than two who had a stem cell transplant for acute myeloid leukemia, so the T cells may come from the graft donor. Here the sequenced sample was PBMCs, mostly from graft donor cells, taken 360 days after TCRalphabeta/CD19-depleted stem cell transplant. The nucleotide sequence is given as TGTGCCAGCAGCCTTAGGACCCCTCGTGATGAAAAACTGTTTTTT. Its translation is CASSLRTPRDEKLFF.